The rows below give T cell receptor beta chains drawn from one sample of a study of graft-versus-host responses after intestinal transplantation. These receptors have no known antigen. Libraries were prepared by immunoSEQ multiplex PCR; TCRdb keeps only in-frame clonotypes and omits some of them. The table shows more than 90,000 clones, with approximately 94% occurring only once. This material consisted of unstimulated CD4+ T cells sorted from spleen or lymph node cells, taken before transplant. The receptors come from a human donor who was the organ donor for an intestinal transplant. Each CDR3 is given with its conserved first and last residue. Fields, in order: D gene, V gene, J gene, CDR3 protein. D genes are given only for firm matches.

d_gene: TRBD1; v_gene: TRBV19; j_gene: TRBJ1-5; CDR3aa: CASSKQTGGRGQPQHF
d_gene: TRBD2; v_gene: TRBV29-1; j_gene: TRBJ2-7; CDR3aa: CSVRTGGYEQYF
d_gene: TRBD2; v_gene: TRBV7-9; j_gene: TRBJ2-2; CDR3aa: CASIHRLAANTGELFF
d_gene: TRBD1; v_gene: TRBV28; j_gene: TRBJ2-1; CDR3aa: CASSSPAGQGDNEQFF
d_gene: NA; v_gene: TRBV19; j_gene: TRBJ2-1; CDR3aa: CASSRDTYSSYNEQFF
d_gene: NA; v_gene: TRBV19; j_gene: TRBJ1-5; CDR3aa: CASSIRGTPSNQPQHF
d_gene: TRBD2; v_gene: TRBV9; j_gene: TRBJ2-3; CDR3aa: CASSVLAGRSTDTQYF
d_gene: TRBD1; v_gene: TRBV28; j_gene: TRBJ1-2; CDR3aa: CASSFSTGTASYGYTF
d_gene: TRBD2; v_gene: TRBV9; j_gene: TRBJ2-1; CDR3aa: CASSVVSGRYNEQFF
d_gene: NA; v_gene: TRBV19; j_gene: TRBJ1-2; CDR3aa: CASSRVQGPANGYTF
d_gene: TRBD2; v_gene: TRBV5-4; j_gene: TRBJ2-1; CDR3aa: CASRPGGPKIEQFF
d_gene: TRBD1; v_gene: TRBV7-2; j_gene: TRBJ1-4; CDR3aa: CASTLQGGDEKLFF
d_gene: NA; v_gene: TRBV9; j_gene: TRBJ2-5; CDR3aa: CASSPEGETQYF
d_gene: NA; v_gene: TRBV25-1; j_gene: TRBJ2-3; CDR3aa: CASSPQGRSRTDTQYF
d_gene: TRBD1; v_gene: TRBV19; j_gene: TRBJ1-4; CDR3aa: CASSTPLDRADATNEKLFF
d_gene: NA; v_gene: TRBV5-4; j_gene: TRBJ2-7; CDR3aa: CASSLMQASYEQYF
d_gene: NA; v_gene: TRBV30; j_gene: TRBJ2-1; CDR3aa: CASSAGSSSYNEQFF
d_gene: TRBD1; v_gene: TRBV10-3; j_gene: TRBJ2-2; CDR3aa: CAISPGTGNTGELFF
d_gene: NA; v_gene: TRBV5-6; j_gene: TRBJ1-2; CDR3aa: CASSPRVGYGYTF
d_gene: TRBD1; v_gene: TRBV6-5; j_gene: TRBJ2-7; CDR3aa: CASSYNPGQDEQYF
d_gene: TRBD2; v_gene: TRBV6-4; j_gene: TRBJ2-1; CDR3aa: CASSRTSDGYNEQFF
d_gene: NA; v_gene: TRBV29-1; j_gene: TRBJ2-3; CDR3aa: CSVTSGGSSYFTDTQYF
d_gene: NA; v_gene: TRBV19; j_gene: TRBJ2-3; CDR3aa: CASTGGTDTQYF
d_gene: TRBD2; v_gene: TRBV5-6; j_gene: TRBJ2-1; CDR3aa: CASSAEGTSASVEQFF
d_gene: TRBD1; v_gene: TRBV19; j_gene: TRBJ1-2; CDR3aa: CATTEGDRDFNYGYTF